Listed below are T cell receptor beta chains from one sample, sequenced in a study of siplizumab effects on memory and regulatory T cells. Method: immunoSEQ multiplex PCR; TCRdb's copy keeps in-frame clones and lacks some. The sample consists of about 52,000 clones, about 97% of them appearing once. Sequencing was done on a sample of naive CD4+ T cells sorted from blood. Receptors originate from a human donor in good health. Each CDR3 is given without its conserved first and last residue.

v_call cdr3_aa
TRBV7-6 ASSLHDRGLNQPQH
TRBV19 ASSRGTGTNSQPQH
TRBV4-1 ASSQEYPRPSDGYT
TRBV18 ASSPGTPFNEQF
TRBV28 ASSLQGAGNGNTIY
TRBV28 ASSTLETQY
TRBV18 ASSFGTGGGEEKLF
TRBV9 ASSVEGNLYNEQF
TRBV30 AWSVMGHRGAV
TRBV5-1 ASSLGGQGRSPLH
TRBV9 ASSVVDRVISNEQF
TRBV27 ASSLGVGEQF
TRBV30 AWSAAPRYEQY
TRBV5-4 ASSSLVASGNNEQF
TRBV29-1 SPLRDGGQY
TRBV19 ASSIVGVGSNQPQH
TRBV7-8 ASSRQTYTEAF
TRBV19 ASSLRGLGFVYTEAF
TRBV6-1 ASSNTGELF
TRBV27 ASRNAGHSNQPQH
TRBV19 ASSFTRRALSGANVLT
TRBV9 ASSVGDRVGRWGGYT
TRBV30 AWRPTGANVLT
TRBV6-1 ASKRTSSYNEQF
TRBV9 ATIKQY
TRBV18 ASSPPGIYEQY
TRBV6-5 ASSYSGSAVLPF